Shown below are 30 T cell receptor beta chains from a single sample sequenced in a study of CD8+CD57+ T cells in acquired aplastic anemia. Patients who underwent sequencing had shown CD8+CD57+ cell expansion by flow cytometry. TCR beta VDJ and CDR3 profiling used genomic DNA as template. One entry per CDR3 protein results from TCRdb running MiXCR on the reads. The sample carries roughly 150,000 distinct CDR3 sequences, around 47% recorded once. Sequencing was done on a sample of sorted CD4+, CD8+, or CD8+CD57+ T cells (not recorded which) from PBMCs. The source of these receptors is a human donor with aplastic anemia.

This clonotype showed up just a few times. The DNA for the CDR3 is TGTGCCAGCAGCCGCGGGGGGGATCCTCGGGAGACCCAGTACTTC. It specifies CASSRGGDPRETQYF. The rearrangement joins TRBV7-2 to TRBJ2-5, with 9 bases identical to TRBD2. V lost 5 bases and J lost 5; bases outside the gene matches: 9. Germline values: CDR1 SGHTA, CDR2 FQGNSA. The CDR3 contains 15 residues.

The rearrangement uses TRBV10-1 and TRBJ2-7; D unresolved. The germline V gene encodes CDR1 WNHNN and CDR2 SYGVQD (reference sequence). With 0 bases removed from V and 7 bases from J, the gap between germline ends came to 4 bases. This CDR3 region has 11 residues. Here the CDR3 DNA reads TGCGCCAGCAGTGAGTCCCAGGAGCAGTACTTC. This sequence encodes CASSESQEQYF.

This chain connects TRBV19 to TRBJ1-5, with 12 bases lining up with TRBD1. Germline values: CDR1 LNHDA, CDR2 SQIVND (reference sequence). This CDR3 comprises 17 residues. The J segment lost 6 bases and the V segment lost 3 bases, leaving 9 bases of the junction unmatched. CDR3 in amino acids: CASSIILGQGARQPQHF. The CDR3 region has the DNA TGTGCCAGTAGTATCATCCTGGGACAGGGGGCGCGTCAGCCCCAGCATTTT.

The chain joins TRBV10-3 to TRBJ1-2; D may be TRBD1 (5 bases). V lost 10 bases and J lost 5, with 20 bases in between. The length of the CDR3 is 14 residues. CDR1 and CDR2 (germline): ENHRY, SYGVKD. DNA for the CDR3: TGTGCCAGCGGTCCCCAGCGAGGGGTTTATGGCTACACCTTC. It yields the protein CASGPQRGVYGYTF.

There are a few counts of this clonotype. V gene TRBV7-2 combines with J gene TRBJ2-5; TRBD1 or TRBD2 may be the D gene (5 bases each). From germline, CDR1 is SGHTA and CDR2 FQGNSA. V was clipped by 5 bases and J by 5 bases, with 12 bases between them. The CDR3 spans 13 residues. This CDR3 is CASSTRDGETQYF. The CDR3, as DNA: TGTGCCAGCAGCACCAGGGACGGGGAGACCCAGTACTTC.

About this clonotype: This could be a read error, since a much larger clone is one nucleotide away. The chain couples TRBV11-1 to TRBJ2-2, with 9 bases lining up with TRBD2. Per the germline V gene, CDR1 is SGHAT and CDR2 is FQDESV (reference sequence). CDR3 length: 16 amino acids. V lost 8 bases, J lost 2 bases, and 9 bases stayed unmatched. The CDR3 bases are TGTGCCAGCGGGCCAAGGCGGGAGGGCAACACCGGGGAGCTGTTTTTT. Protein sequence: CASGPRREGNTGELFF.

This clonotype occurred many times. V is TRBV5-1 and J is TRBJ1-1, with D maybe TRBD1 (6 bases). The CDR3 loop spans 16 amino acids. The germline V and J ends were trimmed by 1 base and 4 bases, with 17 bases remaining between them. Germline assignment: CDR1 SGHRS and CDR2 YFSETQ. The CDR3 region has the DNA TGCGCCAGCAGCTTGCGGTCCGGGGGGGCTGGCACTGAAGCTTTCTTT. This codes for CASSLRSGGAGTEAFF.

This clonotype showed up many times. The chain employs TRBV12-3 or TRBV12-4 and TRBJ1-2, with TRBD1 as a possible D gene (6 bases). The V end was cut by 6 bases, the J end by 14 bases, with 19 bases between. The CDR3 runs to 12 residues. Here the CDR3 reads CASRPGQRPQTF. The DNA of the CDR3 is TGTGCCAGCAGGCCCGGACAGAGGCCCCAAACCTTC.

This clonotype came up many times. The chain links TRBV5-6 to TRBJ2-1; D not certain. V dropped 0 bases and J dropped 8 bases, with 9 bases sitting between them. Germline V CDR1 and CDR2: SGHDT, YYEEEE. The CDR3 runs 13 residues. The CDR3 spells CASSLGLADEQFF. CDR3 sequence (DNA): TGTGCCAGCAGCTTGGGTCTTGCGGATGAGCAGTTCTTC.

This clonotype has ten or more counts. The CDR3 loop reads CASTGPPHRAQYF. CDR3 nucleotides: TGTGCCAGCACAGGCCCACCGCACAGGGCCCAGTACTTC. V and J are TRBV6-2 or TRBV6-3 and TRBJ2-5, with D perhaps matching TRBD1 (6 bases). CDR1 is MNHEY, CDR2 SVGEGT, per germline. CDR3 size: 13 residues. Trimming took 7 bases from V and 9 from J, leaving 18 bases between them.

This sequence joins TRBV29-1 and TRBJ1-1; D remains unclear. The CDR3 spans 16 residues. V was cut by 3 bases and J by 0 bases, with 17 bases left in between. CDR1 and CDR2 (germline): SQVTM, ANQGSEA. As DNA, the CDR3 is TGCAGCGTTGATCTTACTAGTAATCGGGTGAACACTGAAGCTTTCTTT. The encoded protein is CSVDLTSNRVNTEAFF.

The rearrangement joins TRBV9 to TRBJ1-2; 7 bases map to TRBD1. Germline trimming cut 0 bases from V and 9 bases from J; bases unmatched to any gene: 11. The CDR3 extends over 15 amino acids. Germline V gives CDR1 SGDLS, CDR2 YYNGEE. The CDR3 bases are TGTGCCAGCAGCGTAGAGGTCCAGGGGGTGAGAAGCTACACCTTC. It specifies CASSVEVQGVRSYTF. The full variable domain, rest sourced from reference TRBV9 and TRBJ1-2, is DSGVTQTPKHLITATGQRVTLRCSPRSGDLSVYWYQQSLDQGLQFLIQYYNGEERAKGNILERFSAQQFPDLHSELNLSSLELGDSALYFCASSVEVQGVRSYTFGSGTRLTVV.

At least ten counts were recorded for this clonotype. CDR3 sequence (DNA): TGTGCCAGCAGCAAAGGCCCAGGGGAGACCCAGTACTTC. It yields the protein CASSKGPGETQYF. The rearrangement links TRBV3-1 to TRBJ2-5; D is perhaps TRBD1 (5 bases). V was shortened by 5 bases and J by 5 bases, with 12 bases between the two germline ends. Germline V CDR1 and CDR2: LGHDT, YNNKEL (reference sequence). This CDR3 is built from 13 residues.

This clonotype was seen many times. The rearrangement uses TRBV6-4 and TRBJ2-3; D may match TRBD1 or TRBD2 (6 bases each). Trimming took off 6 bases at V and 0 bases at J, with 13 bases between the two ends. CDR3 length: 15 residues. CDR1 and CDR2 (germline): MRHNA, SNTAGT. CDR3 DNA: TGTGCCAGCAGCGGGGTCGGGGGCAGCACAGATACGCAGTATTTT. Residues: CASSGVGGSTDTQYF.

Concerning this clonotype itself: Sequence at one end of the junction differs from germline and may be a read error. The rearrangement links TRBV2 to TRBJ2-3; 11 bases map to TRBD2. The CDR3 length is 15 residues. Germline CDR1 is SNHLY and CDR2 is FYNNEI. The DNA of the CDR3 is TGTGCCAGCAGTGTCCTAGCGGGGGGAACAGATGCGCAGTATTTT. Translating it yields CASSVLAGGTDAQYF.

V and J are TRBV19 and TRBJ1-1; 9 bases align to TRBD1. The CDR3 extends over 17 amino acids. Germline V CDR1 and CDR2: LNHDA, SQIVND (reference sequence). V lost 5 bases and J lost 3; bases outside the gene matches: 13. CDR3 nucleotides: TGTGCCAGTAGTCCACAGACAGGGGGGACGTCGGACACTGAAGCTTTCTTT. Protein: CASSPQTGGTSDTEAFF. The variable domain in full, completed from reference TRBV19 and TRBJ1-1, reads DGGITQSPKYLFRKEGQNVTLSCEQNLNHDAMYWYRQDPGQGLRLIYYSQIVNDFQKGDIAEGYSVSREKKESFPLTVTSAQKNPTAFYLCASSPQTGGTSDTEAFFGQGTRLTVV.

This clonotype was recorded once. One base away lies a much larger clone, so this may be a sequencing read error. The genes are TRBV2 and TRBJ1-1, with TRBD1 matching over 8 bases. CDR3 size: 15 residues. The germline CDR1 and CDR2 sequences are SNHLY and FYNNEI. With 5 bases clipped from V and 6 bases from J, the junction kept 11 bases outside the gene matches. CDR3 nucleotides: TGTGCCAGCAGTTACATCGACAGGGGTGGAGCTGAAGCTTTCTTT. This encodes CASSYIDRGGAEAFF.

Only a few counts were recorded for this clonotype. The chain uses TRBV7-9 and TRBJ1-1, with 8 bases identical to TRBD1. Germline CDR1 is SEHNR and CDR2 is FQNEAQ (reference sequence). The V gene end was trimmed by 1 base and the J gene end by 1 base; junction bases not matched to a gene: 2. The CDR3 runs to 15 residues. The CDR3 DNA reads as TGTGCCAGCAGCTTAGAGGGGACAGGGAACACTGAAGCTTTCTTT. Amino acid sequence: CASSLEGTGNTEAFF.

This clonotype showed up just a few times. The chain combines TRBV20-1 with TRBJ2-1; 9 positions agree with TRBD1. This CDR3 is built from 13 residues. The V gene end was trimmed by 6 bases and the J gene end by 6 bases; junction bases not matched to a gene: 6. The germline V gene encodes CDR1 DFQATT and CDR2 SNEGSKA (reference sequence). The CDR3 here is CSAFGTGTNEQFF. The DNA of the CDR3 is TGCAGTGCATTCGGGACAGGGACCAATGAGCAGTTCTTC.

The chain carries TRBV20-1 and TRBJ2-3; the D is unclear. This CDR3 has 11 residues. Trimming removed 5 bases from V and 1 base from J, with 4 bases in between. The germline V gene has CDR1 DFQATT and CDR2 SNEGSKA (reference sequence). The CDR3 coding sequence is TGCAGTGCTCATCGCACAGATACGCAGTATTTT. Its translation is CSAHRTDTQYF.

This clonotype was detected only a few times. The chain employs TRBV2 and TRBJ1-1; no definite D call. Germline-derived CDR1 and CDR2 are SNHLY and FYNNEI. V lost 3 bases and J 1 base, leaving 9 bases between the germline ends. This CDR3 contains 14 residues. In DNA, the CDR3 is TGTGCCAGCAGTGATGTGTCGCGGAACACTGAAGCTTTCTTT. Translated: CASSDVSRNTEAFF.

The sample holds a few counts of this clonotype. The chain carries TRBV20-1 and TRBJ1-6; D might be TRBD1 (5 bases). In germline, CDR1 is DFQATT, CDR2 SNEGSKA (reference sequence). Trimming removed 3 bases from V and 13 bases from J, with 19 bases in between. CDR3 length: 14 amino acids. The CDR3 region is CSASGEGTLFPLHF. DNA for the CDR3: TGCAGTGCTAGTGGGGAGGGGACCTTATTTCCCCTCCACTTT.

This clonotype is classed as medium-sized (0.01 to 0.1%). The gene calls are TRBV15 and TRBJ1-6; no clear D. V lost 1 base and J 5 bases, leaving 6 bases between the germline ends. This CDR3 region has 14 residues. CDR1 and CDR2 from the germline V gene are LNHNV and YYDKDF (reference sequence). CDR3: CATSRGSDNSPLHF. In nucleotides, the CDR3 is TGTGCCACCAGCAGAGGAAGTGATAATTCACCCCTCCACTTT.

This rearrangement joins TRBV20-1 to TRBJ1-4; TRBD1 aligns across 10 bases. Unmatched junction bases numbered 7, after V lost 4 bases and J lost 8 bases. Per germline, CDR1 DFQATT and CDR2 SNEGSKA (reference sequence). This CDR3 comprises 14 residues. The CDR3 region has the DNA TGCAGTGCTAACTCTGGGACAGGGGAAGAAAAACTGTTTTTT. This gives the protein CSANSGTGEEKLFF.

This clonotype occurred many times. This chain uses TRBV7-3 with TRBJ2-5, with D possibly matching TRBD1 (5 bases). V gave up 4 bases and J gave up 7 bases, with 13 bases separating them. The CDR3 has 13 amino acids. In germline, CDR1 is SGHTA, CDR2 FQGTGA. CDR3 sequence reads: CASSSDARGTQYF. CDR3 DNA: TGTGCCAGCAGCTCCGACGCTAGGGGGACCCAGTACTTC. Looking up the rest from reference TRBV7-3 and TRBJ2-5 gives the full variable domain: GAGVSQTPSNKVTEKGKYVELRCDPISGHTALYWYRQSLGQGPEFLIYFQGTGAADDSGLPNDRFFAVRPEGSVSTLKIQRTERGDSAVYLCASSSDARGTQYFGPGTRLLVL.

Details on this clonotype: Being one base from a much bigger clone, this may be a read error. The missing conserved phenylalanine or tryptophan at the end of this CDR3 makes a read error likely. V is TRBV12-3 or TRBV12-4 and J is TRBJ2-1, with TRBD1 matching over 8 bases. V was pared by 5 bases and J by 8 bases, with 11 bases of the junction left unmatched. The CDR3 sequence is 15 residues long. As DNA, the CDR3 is TGTGCCAGCAGTCGGGGCAGGGGGCGCATCCATGAGCAGTTCCTC. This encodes CASSRGRGRIHEQFL.

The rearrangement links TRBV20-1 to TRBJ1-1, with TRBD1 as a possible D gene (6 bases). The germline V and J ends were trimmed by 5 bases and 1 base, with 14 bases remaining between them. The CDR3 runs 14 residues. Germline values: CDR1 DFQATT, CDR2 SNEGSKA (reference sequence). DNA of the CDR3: TGCAGTGCTTTGACAGGTTTAAAGAACACTGAAGCTTTCTTT. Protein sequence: CSALTGLKNTEAFF.

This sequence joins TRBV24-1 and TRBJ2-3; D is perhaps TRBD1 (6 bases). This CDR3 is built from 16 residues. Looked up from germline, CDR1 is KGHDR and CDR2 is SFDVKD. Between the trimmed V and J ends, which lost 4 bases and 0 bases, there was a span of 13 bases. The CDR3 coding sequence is TGTGCCACCAGTGACCCGGACAGTTATAGCACAGATACGCAGTATTTT. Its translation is CATSDPDSYSTDTQYF.

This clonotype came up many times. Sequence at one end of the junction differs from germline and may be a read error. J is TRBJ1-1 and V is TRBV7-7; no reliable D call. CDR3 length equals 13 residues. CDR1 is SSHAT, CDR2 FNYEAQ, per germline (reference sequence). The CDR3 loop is CASSHRRDTEAFF. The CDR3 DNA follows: TGTGCTAGCAGCCATCGACGGGACACTGAAGCTTTCTTT.

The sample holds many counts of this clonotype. Written as DNA, the CDR3 is TGTGCCAGCAGCGTAGGGCCCACGGGGGAGCAGTACGTC. It yields the protein CASSVGPTGEQYV. The genes are TRBV9 and TRBJ2-7; perhaps TRBD2 as D (5 bases). The V and J ends lost 0 bases and 7 bases respectively, with 11 bases between them. The CDR3 spans 13 residues. From germline, CDR1 is SGDLS and CDR2 YYNGEE.